This TCR beta chain comes out of a study of Ad26.COV2.S vaccination and SARS-CoV-2 variants. Study outcomes and limitations: People who got the vaccine or the placebo had similar non-spike TCR breadth. Analyses of TCR breadth and depth may have underestimated total T cell responses. The authors reported substantial breadth in spike-specific CD8+ and CD4+ T cell responses after vaccination.

The length of the CDR3 is 14 residues. CDR1 and CDR2 (germline): SGHVS, FQNEAQ. Sequenced by immunoSEQ multiplex PCR; TCRdb stores in-frame clones only, minus some. The repertoire includes over 130,000 clones, roughly 85% of them detected once, and 5% sits in the top ten. With regard to this clone: As yet, its antigen is unknown. A read error may account for a junction end that differs from germline.

This chain joins TRBV7-8 and TRBJ2-5; 11 bases are shared with TRBD2. The sequenced sample was peripheral blood, obtained after recovery from COVID-19. The sequence was collected from a human donor who had recovered from COVID-19. CDR3 residues: CASSLAGGEETQYF. The CDR3 nucleotides read TGTGCCAGCAGCCTAGCGGGGGGCGAAGAGACCCAGTACTTC.